These T cell receptor beta chains were read from a single sample in a study of cytomegalovirus exposure and HLA in healthy donors. Assay used: immunoSEQ multiplex PCR; TCRdb lists only in-frame clones, some missing. The sample holds 100,000 to 150,000 clones, 80% seen once. The sequenced sample was PBMCs. These receptors all stem from a middle-aged woman in good health and CMV-seronegative. Both conserved end residues are part of each CDR3. The order of the fields is clone size, J gene, V gene, D gene, CDR3 protein, CDR3 DNA. A D gene is named only where the DNA matches it firmly. Clone size is shown for a subset of rows, as once, few, many or a class of expanded clone.

NA | TRBJ1-1 | TRBV29-1 | NA | CSAKAWGGLNTEAFF | TGCAGCGCTAAGGCCTGGGGAGGTTTGAACACTGAAGCTTTCTTT
NA | TRBJ2-1 | TRBV11-2 | TRBD2 | CASSIRAGGPGNEQFF | TGTGCCAGCAGCATCCGAGCGGGAGGGCCGGGGAATGAGCAGTTCTTC
NA | TRBJ2-2 | TRBV7-9 | TRBD1 | CSSSLMGQGLAGELFF | TGTTCCAGCAGCTTAATGGGACAGGGGTTAGCCGGGGAGCTGTTTTTT
NA | TRBJ1-4 | TRBV7-2 | NA | CASSLSGFEKLFF | TGTGCCAGCAGCTTGTCAGGGTTCGAAAAACTGTTTTTT
NA | TRBJ2-7 | TRBV7-2 | NA | CASSPSVGTPYEQYF | TGTGCCAGCAGCCCAAGCGTAGGGACACCCTACGAGCAGTACTTC
NA | TRBJ1-2 | TRBV5-1 | NA | CASSLDGGAPYGYTF | TGCGCCAGCAGCTTGGATGGAGGGGCGCCTTATGGCTACACCTTC
NA | TRBJ2-3 | TRBV7-2 | TRBD2 | CASRPRGLAGEFSDTQYF | TGTGCCAGCCGCCCCCGCGGACTAGCGGGGGAATTTTCAGATACGCAGTATTTT
NA | TRBJ1-2 | TRBV10-3 | TRBD1 | CAISDRPGQGREGYTF | TGTGCCATCAGTGATAGACCGGGACAGGGGCGGGAAGGCTACACCTTC
once | TRBJ2-2 | TRBV6-5 | NA | CASSQRVRRELFF | TGTGCCAGCAGCCAGAGGGTTAGGAGGGAGCTGTTTTTT
NA | TRBJ2-1 | TRBV29-1 | TRBD2 | CSEEREGRGEQFF | TGCAGCGAGGAGCGGGAGGGCCGAGGTGAGCAGTTCTTC
NA | TRBJ2-1 | TRBV7-9 | TRBD1 | CASSQDRGTYNEQFF | TGTGCCAGCAGCCAAGACAGGGGGACCTACAATGAGCAGTTCTTC
NA | TRBJ2-3 | TRBV28 | TRBD1 | CASRGTGGPDTQYF | TGTGCCAGCCGAGGGACAGGGGGTCCAGATACGCAGTATTTT
NA | TRBJ1-5 | TRBV15 | NA | CATSRSGLDQPQHF | TGTGCCACCAGCCGTTCAGGGCTGGATCAGCCCCAGCATTTT
NA | TRBJ1-1 | TRBV2 | TRBD1 | CATRRQGASEAFF | TGTGCCACCCGGAGACAGGGGGCCTCTGAAGCTTTCTTT
NA | TRBJ2-2 | TRBV27 | NA | CASRRGTKNTGELFF | TGTGCCAGCAGAAGGGGGACAAAGAACACCGGGGAGCTGTTTTTT
NA | TRBJ2-7 | TRBV27 | TRBD2 | CASSLGAGASEQYF | TGTGCCAGCAGTTTAGGAGCGGGAGCCTCCGAGCAGTACTTC
once | TRBJ2-7 | TRBV5-8 | NA | CASSRGGTVSYEQYF | TGTGCCAGCAGCCGGGGCGGGACGGTCTCCTACGAGCAGTACTTC
few | TRBJ1-3 | TRBV18 | NA | CASSRSGQSGPGNTIYF | TGTGCCAGCTCACGATCCGGACAGTCAGGTCCTGGAAACACCATATATTTT
NA | TRBJ1-5 | TRBV15 | NA | CATSRDPGQPQHF | TGTGCCACCAGCAGAGACCCTGGCCAGCCCCAGCATTTT
NA | TRBJ1-5 | TRBV2 | TRBD1 | CASSSTGWEQPQHF | TGTGCCAGCAGCTCGACAGGGTGGGAGCAGCCCCAGCATTTT
NA | TRBJ2-1 | TRBV19 | TRBD2 | CASTGTSGSSYNEQFF | TGTGCCAGTACCGGGACTAGCGGGAGTAGCTACAATGAGCAGTTCTTC
once | TRBJ2-2 | TRBV5-6 | TRBD1 | CASSDRVSGELFF | TGTGCCAGCAGCGACAGGGTATCCGGGGAGCTGTTTTTT
NA | TRBJ2-7 | TRBV21-1 | NA | CASSKAADRPYEQYF | TGTGCCAGCAGCAAAGCCGCGGACAGGCCTTACGAGCAGTACTTC
NA | TRBJ1-4 | TRBV11-2 | NA | CASRRKEKLFF | TGTGCCAGCAGGCGAAAGGAGAAACTGTTTTTT
NA | TRBJ2-2 | TRBV29-1 | NA | CSAIRNTGELFF | TGCAGCGCCATCAGGAACACCGGGGAGCTGTTTTTT
NA | TRBJ2-3 | TRBV5-6 | NA | CASGLKTGTFKDTQYF | TGTGCCAGCGGCTTGAAAACTGGGACTTTCAAAGATACGCAGTATTTT
NA | TRBJ2-1 | TRBV5-6 | NA | CASSLLGQEQFF | TGTGCCAGCAGCTTGCTGGGGCAAGAGCAGTTCTTC
few | TRBJ1-5 | TRBV6-1 | NA | CASSDTEIYSNQPQHF | TGTGCCAGCAGTGATACGGAGATCTATAGCAATCAGCCCCAGCATTTT
NA | TRBJ2-7 | TRBV12-5 | TRBD2 | CASGLASGTSYEQYF | TGTGCTAGTGGTTTGGCTAGCGGGACCTCCTACGAGCAGTACTTC
NA | TRBJ1-2 | TRBV2 | TRBD1 | CASGRQGVIYGYTF | TGTGCCAGCGGCCGACAGGGGGTGATCTATGGCTACACCTTC
few | TRBJ1-1 | TRBV5-1 | TRBD1 | CASSGQGPTEAFF | TGCGCCAGCAGCGGACAGGGACCCACTGAAGCTTTCTTT
NA | TRBJ2-1 | TRBV5-1 | TRBD2 | CASSPLTSGSSYNEQFF | TGCGCCAGCAGCCCCTTGACTAGCGGGTCTTCCTACAATGAGCAGTTCTTC
once | TRBJ2-7 | TRBV7-9 | NA | CASSLPGFTNEQYF | TGTGCCAGCAGCTTACCGGGGTTTACGAACGAGCAGTACTTC
NA | TRBJ2-3 | TRBV27 | TRBD2 | CASSFPGGSADTQYF | TGTGCCAGCAGTTTTCCGGGAGGGAGCGCAGATACGCAGTATTTT
NA | TRBJ1-2 | TRBV7-9 | NA | CASSSPDRSPYGYTF | TGTGCCAGCAGCTCCCCCGACAGGTCCCCCTATGGCTACACCTTC
NA | TRBJ1-1 | TRBV7-9 | TRBD1 | CASSLQTQGARNTEAFF | TGTGCCAGCAGCCTCCAGACACAGGGGGCGAGGAACACTGAAGCTTTCTTT
NA | TRBJ2-5 | TRBV5-1 | TRBD1 | CASSSTSRTGEETQYF | TGCGCCAGCAGCTCAACATCTCGGACAGGGGAGGAGACCCAGTACTTC
once | TRBJ2-3 | TRBV9 | TRBD2 | CASSVSGGSTDTQYF | TGTGCCAGCAGCGTATCGGGGGGTAGCACAGATACGCAGTATTTT
NA | TRBJ2-5 | TRBV13 | TRBD2 | CASSTGLAGGGQETQYF | TGTGCCAGCAGCACCGGACTAGCGGGGGGTGGCCAAGAGACCCAGTACTTC
NA | TRBJ2-7 | TRBV4-3 | NA | CASSQHQTYEQYF | TGCGCCAGCAGCCAACACCAGACCTACGAGCAGTACTTC
few | TRBJ2-1 | TRBV6-6 | NA | CASLSGAAKGQFF | TGTGCCAGCCTAAGTGGGGCTGCTAAGGGGCAGTTCTTC
NA | TRBJ2-1 | TRBV6-1 | TRBD2 | CASSPLAGGINEQFF | TGTGCCAGCAGTCCTCTAGCGGGCGGAATCAATGAGCAGTTCTTC
NA | TRBJ2-6 | TRBV10-3 | NA | CATTGIGANVLTF | TGTGCCACCACGGGTATAGGGGCCAACGTCCTGACTTTC
NA | TRBJ1-5 | TRBV7-2 | TRBD1 | CASSFRTGGDNQPQHF | TGTGCCAGCAGCTTCCGGACAGGGGGGGACAATCAGCCCCAGCATTTT
NA | TRBJ2-2 | TRBV2 | TRBD1 | CASDNRGTQTGELFF | TGTGCCAGCGATAACAGGGGAACCCAGACCGGGGAGCTGTTTTTT
NA | TRBJ1-5 | TRBV4-1 | NA | CASSPSEISNQPQHF | TGCGCCAGCAGCCCCTCAGAAATCAGCAATCAGCCCCAGCATTTT
few | TRBJ2-2 | TRBV4-1 | NA | CASSQRPAGELFF | TGCGCCAGCAGCCAACGTCCTGCCGGGGAGCTGTTTTTT
few | TRBJ1-4 | TRBV19 | NA | CASSLGEQLRRGEKLFF | TGTGCCAGTAGCTTGGGCGAGCAGCTCAGGCGGGGGGAAAAACTGTTTTTT
NA | TRBJ1-5 | TRBV9 | TRBD1 | CASSAGQAGNQPQHF | TGTGCCAGCAGCGCGGGACAGGCGGGCAATCAGCCCCAGCATTTT
NA | TRBJ2-3 | TRBV18 | NA | CASSPSGITDTQYF | TGTGCCAGCTCACCATCCGGGATCACAGATACGCAGTATTTT
NA | TRBJ2-2 | TRBV4-1 | TRBD2 | CASSQVFSASGGKTGELFF | TGCGCCAGCAGCCAAGTTTTCTCGGCTAGCGGGGGCAAGACCGGGGAGCTGTTTTTT
NA | TRBJ1-5 | TRBV19 | TRBD1 | CASSAGTGSYSNQPQHF | TGTGCCAGTAGTGCCGGGACAGGGTCTTATAGCAATCAGCCCCAGCATTTT
NA | TRBJ2-3 | TRBV2 | TRBD1 | CASSETGVTSTDTQYF | TGTGCCAGCAGTGAGACAGGGGTTACTAGCACAGATACGCAGTATTTT
once | TRBJ1-4 | TRBV5-4 | NA | CASSLWLKLFF | TGTGCCAGCAGCTTGTGGCTAAAACTGTTTTTT
NA | TRBJ2-7 | TRBV18 | TRBD2 | CASSPTGREGHYEQYF | TGTGCCAGCTCACCTACGGGGCGGGAGGGCCATTACGAGCAGTACTTC
NA | TRBJ1-6 | TRBV7-2 | NA | CASSYGSTDSPLHF | TGTGCCAGCAGCTACGGGAGCACGGATTCACCCCTCCACTTT
NA | TRBJ2-7 | TRBV7-2 | NA | CASSSLPPPSDYEQYF | TGTGCCAGCAGCTCCCTACCCCCCCCTAGCGACTACGAGCAGTACTTC
NA | TRBJ2-5 | TRBV6-6 | TRBD2 | CASGASGWETQYF | TGTGCCAGCGGGGCTAGCGGGTGGGAGACCCAGTACTTC
NA | TRBJ2-2 | TRBV20-1 | NA | CSAVRGGELFF | TGCAGTGCTGTTAGGGGCGGGGAGCTGTTTTTT